This is a list of T cell receptor beta chains from one sample in a study of beta chain features in type 1 diabetes. Method: immunoSEQ multiplex PCR; TCRdb's copy keeps in-frame clones and lacks some. Among 40,000 to 65,000 clones listed, about 60% were seen once. Sequencing was done on a sample of stem cell memory CD4+ T cells from blood. The receptors here all came from a woman between 25 and 40 years old with type 1 diabetes. Both conserved end residues are part of each CDR3. Fields, in order: D gene, J gene, V gene, clone size, CDR3 DNA, CDR3 protein. A D gene is named only where the DNA matches it firmly. Not all rows give a size; the values are once, few, many and, for expanded clones, a class.

D gene: -; J gene: TRBJ1-5; V gene: TRBV30; clone size: -; CDR3 DNA: TGTGCCTGGAGTGCGAGCCCAGGTACAGGGTCTCAGCCCCAGCATTTT; CDR3 protein: CAWSASPGTGSQPQHF
D gene: -; J gene: TRBJ1-1; V gene: TRBV4-2; clone size: -; CDR3 DNA: TGTGCCAGCAGCCAAGATCAAGGCAGGGACTGGGAGGCTTTCTTT; CDR3 protein: CASSQDQGRDWEAFF
D gene: -; J gene: TRBJ2-7; V gene: TRBV27; clone size: few; CDR3 DNA: TGTGCCTCCGGAGGGACTTACGAGCAGTACTTC; CDR3 protein: CASGGTYEQYF
D gene: -; J gene: TRBJ1-2; V gene: TRBV27; clone size: -; CDR3 DNA: TGTGCCAGCAGCTCAGGGGACTATGGCTACACCTTC; CDR3 protein: CASSSGDYGYTF
D gene: TRBD1; J gene: TRBJ1-1; V gene: TRBV7-3; clone size: few; CDR3 DNA: TGTGCCAGCAGCTTGACAGGGGTGAACACTGAAGCTTTCTTT; CDR3 protein: CASSLTGVNTEAFF
D gene: -; J gene: TRBJ2-1; V gene: TRBV19; clone size: once; CDR3 DNA: TGTGCCAGTAGTATAGGGGCCGACCAGGAGCAGTTCTTC; CDR3 protein: CASSIGADQEQFF
D gene: TRBD1; J gene: TRBJ1-2; V gene: TRBV18; clone size: few; CDR3 DNA: TGTGCCAGCTCAACACAGGGGGCCTATGGCTACACCTTC; CDR3 protein: CASSTQGAYGYTF
D gene: TRBD1; J gene: TRBJ2-7; V gene: TRBV2; clone size: -; CDR3 DNA: TGTGCCAGCAGTGAAGAACGACAGGGGGCGAACGAGCAGTACTTC; CDR3 protein: CASSEERQGANEQYF
D gene: -; J gene: TRBJ2-6; V gene: TRBV5-1; clone size: -; CDR3 DNA: TGCGCCAGCAGCCTAATACGCTCTGGGGCCAACGTCCTGACTTTC; CDR3 protein: CASSLIRSGANVLTF
D gene: TRBD1; J gene: TRBJ1-4; V gene: TRBV6-6; clone size: few; CDR3 DNA: TGTGCCAGCAGGGGCAACAGGGGAGCTAATGAAAAACTGTTTTTT; CDR3 protein: CASRGNRGANEKLFF
D gene: -; J gene: TRBJ2-7; V gene: TRBV29-1; clone size: few; CDR3 DNA: TGCAGCGCCTGGAGAGGGAGTCCCTACGAGCAGTACTTC; CDR3 protein: CSAWRGSPYEQYF
D gene: -; J gene: TRBJ1-4; V gene: TRBV28; clone size: few; CDR3 DNA: TGTGCCAGCAGCTCCCCCCATGAAAAACTGTTTTTT; CDR3 protein: CASSSPHEKLFF
D gene: -; J gene: TRBJ2-3; V gene: TRBV18; clone size: -; CDR3 DNA: TGTGCCAGCTCACCGCCAGGCGGGCTCGGTCCCCCAGATACGCAGTATTTT; CDR3 protein: CASSPPGGLGPPDTQYF
D gene: -; J gene: TRBJ1-2; V gene: TRBV2; clone size: few; CDR3 DNA: TGTGCCAGCTCGGGGGGACTCCAAAGGTGGGATGGCTACACCTTC; CDR3 protein: CASSGGLQRWDGYTF
D gene: -; J gene: TRBJ1-5; V gene: TRBV15; clone size: few; CDR3 DNA: TGTGCCACCAGCAGGGGAGGAGGGACGAGTCAGCCCCAGCATTTT; CDR3 protein: CATSRGGGTSQPQHF
D gene: TRBD2; J gene: TRBJ2-7; V gene: TRBV6-6; clone size: -; CDR3 DNA: TGTGCCAGCAGGAGACTAGCGGGAACCTACGAGCAGTACTTC; CDR3 protein: CASRRLAGTYEQYF
D gene: -; J gene: TRBJ1-2; V gene: TRBV30; clone size: few; CDR3 DNA: TGTGCCTGGAACCCAGACAGGAACTATGGCTACACCTTC; CDR3 protein: CAWNPDRNYGYTF
D gene: -; J gene: TRBJ1-1; V gene: TRBV29-1; clone size: few; CDR3 DNA: TGCAGCGGGGGGGGCGGCGGGAATACTGAAGCTTTCTTT; CDR3 protein: CSGGGGGNTEAFF
D gene: TRBD2; J gene: TRBJ2-1; V gene: TRBV4-2; clone size: -; CDR3 DNA: TGTGCCAGCAGCCGTGGACTAGCGGGAGGGATAACCTACAATGAGCAGTTCTTC; CDR3 protein: CASSRGLAGGITYNEQFF
D gene: TRBD2; J gene: TRBJ2-1; V gene: TRBV5-4; clone size: once; CDR3 DNA: TGTGCCAGCAGCTTTGCCAGCGGGAGGGGTAATGAGCAGTTCTTC; CDR3 protein: CASSFASGRGNEQFF
D gene: TRBD1; J gene: TRBJ1-1; V gene: TRBV7-9; clone size: once; CDR3 DNA: TGTGCCAGCAGCTCCGGGACAGTTAACACTGAAGCTTTCTTT; CDR3 protein: CASSSGTVNTEAFF
D gene: -; J gene: TRBJ1-4; V gene: TRBV5-1; clone size: -; CDR3 DNA: TGCGCCAGCAGCTTCGCACCCCGGGGGGCCGGTGAAAAACTGTTTTTT; CDR3 protein: CASSFAPRGAGEKLFF
D gene: -; J gene: TRBJ2-1; V gene: TRBV5-1; clone size: -; CDR3 DNA: TGCGCCAGCAGCTTGAGTACTAGTGGGAATGAGCAGTTCTTC; CDR3 protein: CASSLSTSGNEQFF
D gene: TRBD2; J gene: TRBJ2-1; V gene: TRBV19; clone size: -; CDR3 DNA: TGTGCCAGTAGTGTAGCGGGAGGAATGTACAATGAGCAGTTCTTC; CDR3 protein: CASSVAGGMYNEQFF